This TCR beta chain was obtained from a study of blood T cell repertoires in COVID-19. Study-level background: Donors in the United States, Italy and Spain gave samples during acute or convalescent COVID-19. T cells, B-cell-depleted T cells, or PBMCs provided the cDNA or gDNA that served as material.

CDR1 SGHAT and CDR2 FQNNGV come from the germline V gene. Losses at the gene ends were 5 bases for V and 3 bases for J; bases not matched to a gene: 10. The length of the CDR3 is 17 residues. Assay: immunoSEQ multiplex PCR; the TCRdb copy retains only in-frame clones and omits some. In the table there are hundreds of thousands of clones, almost 90% of which are singletons. This study enrolled people aged about 18 to 100 from around 25 US geographic areas. This receptor was taken from a woman younger than 30 with acute COVID-19. Specimen: PBMCs or T cells enriched from blood (not recorded which). V gene TRBV11-2 combines with J gene TRBJ2-7, with TRBD2 matching 13 bases. In DNA form, the CDR3 reads TGTGCCAGCAGCCGGACTAGCGGGAGTTCGTTCGGCTACGAGCAGTACTTC. The encoded protein is CASSRTSGSSFGYEQYF. Complete variable domain (other parts from reference TRBV11-2 and TRBJ2-7): EAGVAQSPRYKIIEKRQSVAFWCNPISGHATLYWYQQILGQGPKLLIQFQNNGVVDDSQLPKDRFSAERLKGVDSTLKIQPAKLEDSAVYLCASSRTSGSSFGYEQYFGPGTRLTVT.